The sequence of this T cell receptor beta chain was determined in a study of CD8 T cells in ankylosing spondylitis. The CDR3 sequence is 15 residues long. The V and J ends lost 6 bases and 3 bases, in that order; junction bases with no gene match: 12. Germline V gives CDR1 SGHKS, CDR2 YYEKEE (reference sequence). This clonotype was counted between two and nine times. The authors made TCR beta libraries by quantitative 5'-RACE with molecular barcodes. MiXCR, run by TCRdb on the 5' RACE reads, gives a single entry per CDR3 protein. Among about 250,000 distinct CDR3 sequences listed, 20% to 30% were seen once.

The material sequenced was blood, either unsorted or a sorted T cell fraction (not recorded which). The TCR originated in a male donor with ankylosing spondylitis or in good health (not recorded which). The rearrangement uses TRBV5-5 and TRBJ2-7; TRBD1 agrees at 7 bases. CDR3 region: CASTPVSGTDYEQYF. The CDR3 bases are TGTGCCAGCACCCCGGTCTCGGGGACAGACTACGAGCAGTACTTC.